A single sample is the source of the 19 T cell receptor beta chains below, sequenced in a study of identical twins. TCRdb processed the 5' RACE reads anew with MiXCR; each CDR3 protein has one entry. In the table there are just over 500,000 distinct CDR3 sequences, about 20% of which are singletons. The data were also submitted as part of a second study, on T cells expressing NK-cell markers.

The sample consisted of CD4+ T cells sorted from blood. All receptors come from a woman between 18 and 30 years old in good health.

This chain connects TRBV7-3 to TRBJ2-7, with a tentative D call TRBD1 (5 bases). Trimming left V 5 bases short and J 4 bases short, with 18 bases between. The CDR3 is 15 residues long. CDR1 and CDR2 (germline): SGHTA, FQGTGA. CDR3 DNA: TGTGCCAGCAGCCGTAATGGTGACAGTAAGTACGAGCAGTACTTC. It yields the protein CASSRNGDSKYEQYF.

This chain uses TRBV20-1 with TRBJ2-5, with D tentatively TRBD1 (6 bases). The V and J ends lost 4 bases and 7 bases respectively, with 16 bases between them. This CDR3 comprises 13 residues. Germline assignment: CDR1 DFQATT and CDR2 SNEGSKA (reference sequence). The CDR3 bases are TGCAGTGCTACGGTACAGGGCCTTGGGACCCAGTACTTC. This sequence encodes CSATVQGLGTQYF.

To note about this clonotype: This CDR3 fails to terminate in the conserved phenylalanine or tryptophan, so it likely reflects a read error. This chain uses TRBV7-9 with TRBJ2-3; TRBD1 matches at 7 bases. The J segment lost 2 bases and the V segment lost 5 bases, leaving 13 bases of the junction unmatched. The length of the CDR3 is 17 residues. The germline gives CDR1 SEHNR, CDR2 FQNEAQ (reference sequence). The CDR3 DNA is TGTGCCAGCAGCCTTAGGGGGACAGTCCCTTACACAGATACGCAGTATCTT. Translating gives CASSLRGTVPYTDTQYL.

The sample holds a few counts of this clonotype. V gene TRBV6-1 combines with J gene TRBJ1-1; D uncertain. The germline CDR1 and CDR2 sequences are MNHNS and SASEGT. Trimming stripped 6 bases from V and 4 bases from J, with 6 bases between. This CDR3 contains 11 residues. CDR3 protein: CASRYSTEAFF. DNA of the CDR3: TGTGCCAGCAGGTATAGCACTGAAGCTTTCTTT.

The chain has TRBV27 and TRBJ2-7; 7 nucleotides match TRBD2. The trim removed 8 bases at V and 5 bases at J, leaving 15 bases unmatched. CDR3 length equals 15 residues. CDR1 and CDR2 (germline): MNHEY, SMNVEV (reference sequence). The CDR3 here is CASRTLRGRDNEQYF. The CDR3 region has the DNA TGTGCCAGCCGTACCTTACGCGGGAGAGACAACGAGCAGTACTTC.

The chain carries TRBV4-3 and TRBJ2-3, with a weak D call TRBD2 (6 bases). Germline values: CDR1 LGHNA, CDR2 YSLEER. The CDR3 loop spans 16 amino acids. V lost 0 bases to trimming and J lost 5 bases, with 15 bases between them. As DNA, the CDR3 is TGCGCCAGCAGCCAAGAATCCCCGATAGCGGAAGATACGCAGTATTTT. This codes for CASSQESPIAEDTQYF.

This clonotype has a handful of counts. The chain has TRBV12-3 or TRBV12-4 and TRBJ1-1; TRBD1 matches 7 bases. V lost 8 bases to trimming and J lost 11 bases; unmatched junction nucleotides: 17. CDR3 length: 14 residues. Here the CDR3 DNA reads TGTGCCAGCCATATAGCAGGACAGGCGAGATACGCTTTCTTT. Translated, it gives CASHIAGQARYAFF.

This clonotype showed up just a few times. The chain employs TRBV6-2 or TRBV6-3 and TRBJ2-1; perhaps TRBD1 as D (6 bases). The CDR3 length is 16 residues. Between the trimmed V and J ends, which lost 5 bases and 6 bases, there was a span of 20 bases. In germline, CDR1 is MNHEY, CDR2 SVGEGT. CDR3 amino acids: CASSPYRVLRGNEQFF. The CDR3 DNA follows: TGTGCCAGCAGTCCATACCGGGTCCTCAGGGGCAATGAGCAGTTCTTC.

The rearrangement links TRBV6-5 to TRBJ2-1, with 12 bases matching TRBD2. Germline V gives CDR1 MNHEY, CDR2 SVGAGI. The trim removed 0 bases at V and 5 bases at J, leaving 5 bases unmatched. The CDR3 has 17 residues. CDR3 bases: TGTGCCAGCAGTTACTCGGGACTAGCGGGTTGGGACAATGAGCAGTTCTTC. Its protein is CASSYSGLAGWDNEQFF.

This clonotype appeared a single time. This may come from a read error, since a much larger clone is one base off. V and J are TRBV29-1 and TRBJ2-7; the D gene is possibly TRBD1 (5 bases). The CDR3 extends over 13 amino acids. Per germline, CDR1 SQVTM and CDR2 ANQGSEA. V was cut by 4 bases and J by 5 bases, with 15 bases left in between. CDR3 loop: CSVVWAGRNEQYF. As DNA, the CDR3 is TGCAGCGTTGTCTGGGCAGGGCGGAACGAGCAGTACTTC.

A note on this clonotype: The junction shows a germline mismatch at one end, possibly a read error. The gene calls are TRBV7-7 and TRBJ2-2, with 11 bases aligning to TRBD1. The CDR3 is 16 residues long. Per germline, CDR1 SSHAT and CDR2 FNYEAQ (reference sequence). The CDR3 loop reads CASSLRDRGTTGELFF. The CDR3 DNA reads TGTGCTAGCAGCTTAAGGGACAGGGGGACCACCGGGGAGCTGTTTTTT.

This clonotype was recorded at least ten times. The gene calls are TRBV6-2 or TRBV6-3 and TRBJ2-1; no clear D gene. The V end lost 7 bases, the J end lost 8 bases, and 12 bases lay between the germline ends. Germline V lookup: CDR1 MNHEY, CDR2 SVGEGT. The CDR3 sequence is 12 residues long. CDR3 sequence: CASTLSHYEQFF. In DNA, the CDR3 is TGTGCCAGCACCCTGTCCCATTATGAGCAGTTCTTC.

The CDR3 region is CASSYIGSDTIYF. In nucleotides, the CDR3 is TGTGCCAGCAGTTACATCGGGTCTGACACCATATATTTT. The chain recombines TRBV6-5 with TRBJ1-3; D not certain. This CDR3 region has 13 residues. V lost 2 bases to trimming and J lost 8 bases, with 10 bases between them. Germline V gene data show CDR1 as MNHEY and CDR2 as SVGAGI.

This chain connects TRBV7-9 to TRBJ1-1, with D possibly matching TRBD1 (6 bases). V was pared by 5 bases and J by 11 bases, with 18 bases between. The germline CDR1 and CDR2 sequences are SEHNR and FQNEAQ (reference sequence). This CDR3 region has 13 residues. CDR3: CASSRDTSPGAFF. Here the CDR3 DNA reads TGTGCCAGCAGCCGGGACACCTCCCCCGGGGCTTTCTTT.

V and J are TRBV20-1 and TRBJ2-3; TRBD1 matches at 7 bases. The CDR3 is made up of 14 amino acids. Trimming removed 4 bases from V and 2 bases from J; junction bases left unmatched: 6. CDR1 and CDR2 from the germline V gene are DFQATT and SNEGSKA (reference sequence). Here the CDR3 DNA reads TGCAGTGCTAAGAACAGGGGCCTCACAGATACGCAGTATTTT. This gives the protein CSAKNRGLTDTQYF.

The gene calls are TRBV18 and TRBJ2-3; 12 bases line up with TRBD2. Germline assignment: CDR1 KGHSH and CDR2 LQKENI. The CDR3 has 19 amino acids. The V and J ends lost 4 bases and 2 bases, in that order; junction bases with no gene match: 13. The DNA of the CDR3 is TGTGCCAGCTCACACTCACGGACTAGCGGGGCGATTCTCACAGATACGCAGTATTTT. Its protein is CASSHSRTSGAILTDTQYF.

The V and J genes are TRBV5-1 and TRBJ2-1; weak D call: TRBD1 (6 bases). The CDR3 spans 19 residues. Germline V lookup: CDR1 SGHRS, CDR2 YFSETQ. The V and J ends lost 2 bases and 6 bases respectively, with 27 bases between them. The CDR3 nucleotides read TGCGCCAGCAGCTTCCAACCTGGGGTAGGGGGAGTCCAACGCAATGAGCAGTTCTTC. Translation: CASSFQPGVGGVQRNEQFF.

The CDR3 coding sequence is TGCGCCAGCAGGCTCCAGGCCCTCTCTCTGGATGGCTACACCTTC. It specifies CASRLQALSLDGYTF. The V and J genes are TRBV5-1 and TRBJ1-2, with unresolved D. Germline V lookup: CDR1 SGHRS, CDR2 YFSETQ. V was pared by 5 bases and J by 6 bases, with 20 bases between. The length of the CDR3 is 15 residues.

The chain joins TRBV20-1 to TRBJ1-1; 7 bases line up with TRBD1. CDR3 length equals 14 residues. The V gene end was trimmed by 6 bases and the J gene end by 0 bases; junction bases not matched to a gene: 7. Germline V lookup: CDR1 DFQATT, CDR2 SNEGSKA (reference sequence). The CDR3 sequence: CSASGQLMNTEAFF. CDR3 DNA: TGCAGTGCATCGGGACAGCTAATGAACACTGAAGCTTTCTTT.